This passage covers 29 T cell receptor beta chains from one sample sequenced in a study of graft-versus-host responses after intestinal transplantation. Assay used: immunoSEQ multiplex PCR; TCRdb lists only in-frame clones, some missing. Found here are roughly 77,000 clones, more than 80% of them singletons; the top ten hold 2% to 3%. Their cognate antigens are unknown. The specimen was unstimulated CD8+ T cells sorted from spleen or lymph node cells, collected before intestinal transplant. Receptors were obtained from a human donor who received an intestinal transplant.

This chain links TRBV5-6 with TRBJ1-1; D not certain. The V end was cut by 6 bases, the J end by 0 bases, with 12 bases between. From germline, CDR1 is SGHDT and CDR2 YYEEEE. This CDR3 is built from 14 residues. The CDR3 DNA is TGTGCCAGCAATTTCGTTGGCATGAACACTGAAGCTTTCTTT. This gives the protein CASNFVGMNTEAFF.

The genes are TRBV6-4 and TRBJ2-1; the D gene is possibly TRBD1 (5 bases). V shed 6 bases and J shed 5 bases, with 11 bases lying between them. This CDR3 contains 13 residues. Germline V gene data show CDR1 as MRHNA and CDR2 as SNTAGT. The CDR3 DNA follows: TGTGCCAGCAGCAGGGCGCCGAACAATGAGCAGTTCTTC. This sequence encodes CASSRAPNNEQFF.

The chain has TRBV10-3 and TRBJ1-1, with no clear D. V lost 10 bases and J lost 4, with 13 bases in between. There are 12 residues in the CDR3. Germline loops: CDR1 ENHRY, CDR2 SYGVKD. Written as DNA, the CDR3 is TGTGCCACGGCGGCGGGAACCACTGAAGCTTTCTTT. Translating it yields CATAAGTTEAFF.

The chain is built from TRBV13 and TRBJ2-2, with 8 bases fitting TRBD1. V lost 5 bases and J lost 4; bases outside the gene matches: 6. The CDR3 covers 15 residues. The germline V gene encodes CDR1 PRHDT and CDR2 FYEKMQ (reference sequence). As DNA, the CDR3 is TGTGCCAGCAGCAGATCAGGGGGCCTCACCGGGGAGCTGTTTTTT. Its translation is CASSRSGGLTGELFF.

This clone appeared once. The rearrangement joins TRBV7-2 to TRBJ2-7; 9 nucleotides align to TRBD1. The germline V gene has CDR1 SGHTA and CDR2 FQGNSA. This CDR3 has 16 residues. V lost 0 bases, J lost 2 bases, and 5 bases stayed unmatched. This chain's CDR3 is CASSLAGTGPTYEQYF. As DNA, the CDR3 is TGTGCCAGCAGCTTAGCAGGGACAGGGCCGACCTACGAGCAGTACTTC.

About this clone itself: Its ends do not fully match the called genes, so a read error is possible. Other nucleotide sequences in the sample specify the same CDR3. V gene TRBV27 combines with J gene TRBJ2-1, with 7 bases fitting TRBD2. The germline gives CDR1 MNHEY, CDR2 SMNVEV (reference sequence). The CDR3 sequence is 14 residues long. The DNA for the CDR3 is TGTGCCAGTAGTTGGGCAGCGGGGATGGATGAGCAGTTCTTC. Protein: CASSWAAGMDEQFF.

The rearrangement uses TRBV14 and TRBJ1-1, with TRBD1 identical over 8 bases. The CDR3 is 14 amino acids. CDR1 is SGHDN, CDR2 FVKESK, per germline. Trimming removed 3 bases from V and 2 bases from J; junction bases left unmatched: 2. CDR3 sequence reads: CASSQTGANTEAFF. CDR3 coding DNA: TGTGCCAGCAGCCAGACAGGGGCCAACACTGAAGCTTTCTTT.

The chain recombines TRBV15 with TRBJ2-3, with TRBD2 matching over 12 bases. The CDR3 is 18 amino acids. J lost 2 bases, V lost 1 base, and 7 bases had no gene match. CDR1 is LNHNV and CDR2 is YYDKDF in the germline V gene (reference sequence). The CDR3 DNA sequence: TGTGCCACCAGCAGAGCAGTGCTAGCGGGGGGGCCCACAGATACGCAGTATTTT. Its protein product is CATSRAVLAGGPTDTQYF.

The chain joins TRBV15 to TRBJ1-2; no reliable D call. CDR3 length: 15 amino acids. Trimming shortened V by 0 bases and J by 4 bases, and 12 bases separated the two germline ends. The germline gives CDR1 LNHNV, CDR2 YYDKDF (reference sequence). CDR3 DNA: TGTGCCACCAGCAGAGATAGGAGCGGGCTCTATGGCTACACCTTC. It encodes CATSRDRSGLYGYTF. Filled out from reference TRBV15 and TRBJ1-2, the complete variable domain reads DAMVIQNPRYQVTQFGKPVTLSCSQTLNHNVMYWYQQKSSQAPKLLFHYYDKDFNNEADTPDNFQSRRPNTSFCFLDIRSPGLGDTAMYLCATSRDRSGLYGYTFGSGTRLTVV.

The chain is built from TRBV5-1 and TRBJ2-3; D is perhaps TRBD1 (6 bases). Germline V gene data show CDR1 as SGHRS and CDR2 as YFSETQ. V gave up 0 bases and J gave up 6 bases, with 17 bases separating them. The CDR3 runs to 16 residues. This CDR3 is CASSLEKTTGGDTQYF. The DNA for the CDR3 is TGCGCCAGCAGCTTGGAAAAAACGACAGGTGGGGATACGCAGTATTTT.

Here the CDR3 reads CASTHRGNTGELFF. The CDR3, as DNA: TGTGCCAGCACCCACAGGGGGAACACCGGGGAGCTGTTTTTT. The V call is TRBV28, the J call TRBJ2-2, with 7 bases lining up with TRBD1. Germline loops: CDR1 MDHEN, CDR2 SYDVKM. After removal of 7 bases from V and 1 base from J, the junction contained 3 bases not matched to a gene. This CDR3 spans 14 amino acids.

V usage is TRBV9 and J usage is TRBJ2-1, with a possible D match to TRBD2 (5 bases). This CDR3 region has 20 residues. V lost 4 bases and J lost 3, with 29 bases in between. Per the germline V gene, CDR1 is SGDLS and CDR2 is YYNGEE. CDR3 DNA sequence: TGTGCCAGCAGCACCAACCCCTCTAATCCCCCTCCTCGGGACTACAATGAGCAGTTCTTC. This translates into CASSTNPSNPPPRDYNEQFF.

The table lists this clone with a few counts. The chain uses TRBV6-4 and TRBJ1-1; 8 nucleotides line up with TRBD1. The CDR3 length is 15 residues. The junction had 7 bases not matched to a gene; V was cut back by 6 bases and J by 1 base. Germline V lookup: CDR1 MRHNA, CDR2 SNTAGT. The CDR3 DNA follows: TGTGCCAGCAGCGAGTCCGGACAGGGGAACACTGAAGCTTTCTTT. It codes for CASSESGQGNTEAFF.

The chain employs TRBV15 and TRBJ2-7; D gene unclear. The CDR3 sequence is 12 residues long. V was pared by 9 bases and J by 6 bases, with 15 bases between. The germline V gene has CDR1 LNHNV and CDR2 YYDKDF (reference sequence). The CDR3 protein is CATSDSPLEQYF. The CDR3, as DNA: TGTGCCACTTCCGACTCCCCTCTCGAGCAGTACTTC. The full variable domain, its missing parts supplied by reference TRBV15 and TRBJ2-7, is DAMVIQNPRYQVTQFGKPVTLSCSQTLNHNVMYWYQQKSSQAPKLLFHYYDKDFNNEADTPDNFQSRRPNTSFCFLDIRSPGLGDTAMYLCATSDSPLEQYFGPGTRLTVT.

V and J are TRBV5-4 and TRBJ2-7, with 10 bases identical to TRBD2. Germline assignment: CDR1 SGHNT and CDR2 YYREEE (reference sequence). J lost 2 bases, V lost 4 bases, and 6 bases had no gene match. The CDR3 consists of 15 residues. The CDR3 coding sequence is TGTGCCAGCAGCGCCATAACTAGCGGGGCCTACGAGCAGTACTTC. Translated: CASSAITSGAYEQYF.

The chain joins TRBV4-1 to TRBJ2-3, with a tentative D call TRBD2 (5 bases). This CDR3 has 12 amino acids. Germline V gene data show CDR1 as MGHRA and CDR2 as YSYEKL. The V gene lost 4 bases and the J gene lost 6 bases, with 8 bases spanning the gap. This CDR3 reads CASSLASDTQYF. CDR3 in DNA: TGCGCCAGCAGCCTAGCGAGCGATACGCAGTATTTT.

Within the sample, this clone is medium-sized. The chain couples TRBV6-1 to TRBJ1-2, with 8 bases matching TRBD1. The CDR3 contains 17 residues. Germline CDR1 is MNHNS and CDR2 is SASEGT. V lost 4 bases and J lost 4; bases outside the gene matches: 14. CDR3 loop: CASSVHRDRTDFYGYTF. As DNA, the CDR3 is TGTGCCAGCAGTGTTCACCGGGACAGGACCGACTTCTATGGCTACACCTTC.

The chain uses TRBV7-9 and TRBJ1-5, with a possible D match to TRBD1 (6 bases). V was pared by 3 bases and J by 1 base, with 7 bases between. The CDR3 runs to 14 residues. The germline gives CDR1 SEHNR, CDR2 FQNEAQ (reference sequence). The CDR3 region is CASSFTGSNQPQHF. CDR3 coding DNA: TGTGCCAGCAGCTTTACAGGGAGCAATCAGCCCCAGCATTTT. The full variable domain, with the rest looked up from reference TRBV7-9 and TRBJ1-5, is DTGVSQNPRHKITKRGQNVTFRCDPISEHNRLYWYRQTLGQGPEFLTYFQNEAQLEKSRLLSDRFSAERPKGSFSTLEIQRTEQGDSAMYLCASSFTGSNQPQHFGDGTRLSIL.

V gene TRBV19 combines with J gene TRBJ1-6; TRBD1 matches at 7 bases. Per germline, CDR1 LNHDA and CDR2 SQIVND (reference sequence). With V trimmed by 3 bases and J by 7 bases, 12 bases remained unmatched. The CDR3 extends over 17 amino acids. The DNA of the CDR3 is TGTGCCAGTAGTATGTACGACAGGGAGGTTGAGAATTCACCCCTCCACTTT. Protein product: CASSMYDREVENSPLHF.

The genes are TRBV30 and TRBJ2-1; 7 bases match TRBD2. CDR3 size: 15 residues. The V and J ends lost 0 bases and 5 bases, in that order; junction bases with no gene match: 7. Germline CDR1 reads GTSNPN; CDR2 reads SVGIG (reference sequence). The CDR3 protein is CAWSVRAGPNNEQFF. The CDR3 coding sequence is TGTGCCTGGAGTGTACGAGCGGGGCCTAACAATGAGCAGTTCTTC.

The chain joins TRBV5-1 to TRBJ2-1; 9 bases are a match to TRBD2. Germline CDR1 is SGHRS and CDR2 is YFSETQ. The CDR3 contains 15 residues. The trim removed 7 bases at V and 0 bases at J, leaving 5 bases unmatched. The CDR3 sequence is CASRAGGSSYNEQFF. The CDR3 DNA follows: TGCGCCAGCCGGGCGGGGGGGAGCTCCTACAATGAGCAGTTCTTC.

The chain has TRBV9 and TRBJ1-2, with D unresolved. This CDR3 is built from 11 residues. Germline-derived CDR1 and CDR2 are SGDLS and YYNGEE. Trimming took 3 bases from V and 7 from J, leaving 7 bases between them. Here the CDR3 reads CASSGAIGYTF. CDR3 DNA: TGTGCCAGCAGCGGGGCGATTGGCTACACCTTC. The complete variable domain, with remaining parts taken from reference TRBV9 and TRBJ1-2, reads DSGVTQTPKHLITATGQRVTLRCSPRSGDLSVYWYQQSLDQGLQFLIQYYNGEERAKGNILERFSAQQFPDLHSELNLSSLELGDSALYFCASSGAIGYTFGSGTRLTVV.

This clone turned up a few times. CDR3 in DNA: TGTGCCAGCAGCCCCACCCGGGCAGGGGAAGGCTACACCTTC. Protein sequence: CASSPTRAGEGYTF. The rearrangement uses TRBV7-9 and TRBJ1-2; D may be TRBD1 (6 bases). This CDR3 contains 14 residues. Germline CDR1 reads SEHNR; CDR2 reads FQNEAQ (reference sequence). Trimming stripped 5 bases from V and 8 bases from J, with 18 bases between.

The chain has TRBV5-6 and TRBJ1-2; 8 positions agree with TRBD1. Trimming removed 4 bases from V and 3 bases from J; junction bases left unmatched: 8. The germline CDR1 and CDR2 sequences are SGHDT and YYEEEE. This CDR3 is 15 amino acids long. The CDR3 DNA is TGTGCCAGCAGCCCCGTCGGACAGGGCGACTATGGCTACACCTTC. This encodes CASSPVGQGDYGYTF.

The chain has TRBV2 and TRBJ1-6; possibly TRBD1 for D (6 bases). The CDR3 has 13 residues. Trimming removed 7 bases at V and 5 bases at J, with 9 bases between. Germline V gene data show CDR1 as SNHLY and CDR2 as FYNNEI. CDR3 nucleotide sequence: TGTGCCAGCACGGACAGCCATAATTCACCCCTCCACTTT. This gives the protein CASTDSHNSPLHF.

The chain employs TRBV6-6 and TRBJ2-1; 7 bases match TRBD1. Germline values: CDR1 MNHNY, CDR2 SVGAGI (reference sequence). There are 15 residues in the CDR3. V lost 4 bases, J lost 2 bases, and 5 bases stayed unmatched. DNA of the CDR3: TGTGCCAGCAGTTCCACCGGGACAGCCTACAATGAGCAGTTCTTC. It specifies CASSSTGTAYNEQFF.

On this clone itself: Mismatch with germline at one junction end may stem from a read error. The chain combines TRBV27 with TRBJ2-7; 7 bases align to TRBD1. This CDR3 contains 14 residues. Germline-derived CDR1 and CDR2 are MNHEY and SMNVEV (reference sequence). DNA of the CDR3: TGTGCCAGCAGTGTAGACAGGGTCTCCCACGAGCAGTACTTC. Translated, it gives CASSVDRVSHEQYF.

The chain carries TRBV28 and TRBJ2-7; D is possibly TRBD2 (7 bases). Trimming removed 3 bases at V and 3 bases at J, with 15 bases between. Germline V CDR1 and CDR2: MDHEN, SYDVKM. CDR3 length: 15 residues. The CDR3 coding sequence is TGTGCCAGCAGTTTGAGGTCAGGGGAGGGCTACGAGCAGTACTTC. This sequence encodes CASSLRSGEGYEQYF.

The genes are TRBV27 and TRBJ1-2, with a tentative D call TRBD1 (6 bases). Germline lookup yields CDR1 MNHEY and CDR2 SMNVEV (reference sequence). V shed 1 base and J shed 6 bases, with 12 bases lying between them. The CDR3 runs 14 residues. DNA of the CDR3: TGTGCCAGCAGTTTATTGGGAGGGGGGAATGGCTACACCTTC. It codes for CASSLLGGGNGYTF.